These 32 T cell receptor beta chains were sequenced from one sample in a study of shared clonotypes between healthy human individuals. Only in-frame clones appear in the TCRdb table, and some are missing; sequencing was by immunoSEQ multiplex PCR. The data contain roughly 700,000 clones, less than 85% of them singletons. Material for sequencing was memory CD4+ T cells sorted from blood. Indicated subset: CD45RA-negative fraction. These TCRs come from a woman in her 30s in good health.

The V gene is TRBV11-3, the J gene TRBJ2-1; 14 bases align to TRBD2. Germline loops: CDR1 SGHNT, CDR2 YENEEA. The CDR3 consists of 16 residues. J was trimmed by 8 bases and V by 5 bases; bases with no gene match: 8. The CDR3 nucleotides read TGTGCCAGCAGCGCTGGACTAGCGGGAGGTTACGATGAGCAGTTCTTC. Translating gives CASSAGLAGGYDEQFF.

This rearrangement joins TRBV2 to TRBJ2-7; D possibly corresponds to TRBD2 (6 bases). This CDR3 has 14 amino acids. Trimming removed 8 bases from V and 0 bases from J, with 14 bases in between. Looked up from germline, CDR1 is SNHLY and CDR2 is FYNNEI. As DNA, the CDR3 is TGTGCCAGCGCGGGGCGGGGAAACTCCTACGAGCAGTACTTC. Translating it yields CASAGRGNSYEQYF.

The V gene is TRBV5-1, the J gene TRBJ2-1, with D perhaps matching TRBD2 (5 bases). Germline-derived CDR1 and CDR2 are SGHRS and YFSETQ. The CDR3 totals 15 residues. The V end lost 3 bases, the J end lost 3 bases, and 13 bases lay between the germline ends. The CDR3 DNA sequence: TGCGCCAGCAGCTCAGACTATTACCTCTACAATGAGCAGTTCTTC. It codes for CASSSDYYLYNEQFF.

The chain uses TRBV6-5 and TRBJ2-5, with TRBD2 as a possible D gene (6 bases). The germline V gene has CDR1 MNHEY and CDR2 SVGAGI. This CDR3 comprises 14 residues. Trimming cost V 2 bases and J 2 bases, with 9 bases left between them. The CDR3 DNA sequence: TGTGCCAGCAGTTACCGTGCGGGACAAGAGACCCAGTACTTC. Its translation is CASSYRAGQETQYF.

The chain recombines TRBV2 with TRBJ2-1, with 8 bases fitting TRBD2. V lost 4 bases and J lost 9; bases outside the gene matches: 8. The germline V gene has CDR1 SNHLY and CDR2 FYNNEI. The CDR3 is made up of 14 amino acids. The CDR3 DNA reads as TGTGCCAGCAGTGTCGTCTTTACTAGCGGTGAGCAGTTCTTC. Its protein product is CASSVVFTSGEQFF.

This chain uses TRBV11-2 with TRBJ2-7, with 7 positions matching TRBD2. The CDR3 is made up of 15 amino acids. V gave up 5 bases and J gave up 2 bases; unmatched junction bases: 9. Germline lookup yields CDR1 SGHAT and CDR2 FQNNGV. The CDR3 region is CASSHPGEGTYEQYF. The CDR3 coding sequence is TGTGCCAGCAGCCACCCCGGGGAGGGAACCTACGAGCAGTACTTC.

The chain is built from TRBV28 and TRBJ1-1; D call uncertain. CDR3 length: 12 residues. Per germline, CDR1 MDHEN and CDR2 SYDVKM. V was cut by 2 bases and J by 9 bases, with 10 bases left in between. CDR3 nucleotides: TGTGCCAGCAGTTTAAAGGCGGCGAAAGCTTTCTTT. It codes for CASSLKAAKAFF.

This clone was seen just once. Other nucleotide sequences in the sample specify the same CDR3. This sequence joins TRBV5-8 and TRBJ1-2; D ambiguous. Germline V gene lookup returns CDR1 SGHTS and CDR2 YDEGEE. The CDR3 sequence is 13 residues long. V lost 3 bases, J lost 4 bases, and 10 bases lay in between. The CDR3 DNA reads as TGTGCCAGCAGCTCTGAAGGTGGCTATGGCTACACCTTC. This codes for CASSSEGGYGYTF.

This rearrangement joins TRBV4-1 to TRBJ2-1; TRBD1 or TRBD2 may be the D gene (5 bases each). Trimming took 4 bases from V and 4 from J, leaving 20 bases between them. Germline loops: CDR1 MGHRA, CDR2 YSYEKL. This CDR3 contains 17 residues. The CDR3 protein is CASSRTGRTTSYNEQFF. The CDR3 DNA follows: TGCGCCAGCAGCCGGACGGGACGGACAACCTCTTACAATGAGCAGTTCTTC.

The CDR3: CASNRDKGRRNQPQHF. The CDR3 bases are TGTGCCAGCAACCGGGACAAGGGAAGGCGCAATCAGCCCCAGCATTTT. The gene calls are TRBV2 and TRBJ1-5, with TRBD1 as a possible D gene (6 bases). V was shortened by 7 bases and J by 2 bases, with 18 bases between the two germline ends. From germline, CDR1 is SNHLY and CDR2 FYNNEI. The CDR3 runs 16 residues. The complete variable domain, with remaining parts taken from reference TRBV2 and TRBJ1-5, reads EPEVTQTPSHQVTQMGQEVILRCVPISNHLYFYWYRQILGQKVEFLVSFYNNEISEKSEIFDDQFSVERPDGSNFTLKIRSTKLEDSAMYFCASNRDKGRRNQPQHFGDGTRLSIL.

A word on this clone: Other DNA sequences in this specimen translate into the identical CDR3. CDR3 DNA: TGTGCCAGCAGACTAGGCTTTGGCACAGATACGCAGTATTTT. Residues: CASRLGFGTDTQYF. The chain has TRBV6-5 and TRBJ2-3; D may be TRBD2 (5 bases). Trimming shortened V by 6 bases and J by 1 base, and 11 bases separated the two germline ends. The CDR3 is 14 amino acids. Germline V CDR1 and CDR2: MNHEY, SVGAGI.

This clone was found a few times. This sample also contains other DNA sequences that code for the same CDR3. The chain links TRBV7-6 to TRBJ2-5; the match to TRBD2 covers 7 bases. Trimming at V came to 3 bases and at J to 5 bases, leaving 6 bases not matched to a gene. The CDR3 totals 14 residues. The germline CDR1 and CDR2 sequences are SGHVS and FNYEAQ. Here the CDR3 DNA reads TGTGCCAGCAGCTTGGGCGGGAGTAGGGAGACCCAGTACTTC. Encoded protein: CASSLGGSRETQYF.

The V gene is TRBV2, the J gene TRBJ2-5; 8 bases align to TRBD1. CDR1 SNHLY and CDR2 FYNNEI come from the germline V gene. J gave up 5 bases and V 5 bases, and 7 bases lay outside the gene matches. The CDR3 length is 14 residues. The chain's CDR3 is CASSQGAVYETQYF. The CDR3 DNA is TGTGCCAGCAGTCAGGGGGCGGTTTACGAGACCCAGTACTTC.

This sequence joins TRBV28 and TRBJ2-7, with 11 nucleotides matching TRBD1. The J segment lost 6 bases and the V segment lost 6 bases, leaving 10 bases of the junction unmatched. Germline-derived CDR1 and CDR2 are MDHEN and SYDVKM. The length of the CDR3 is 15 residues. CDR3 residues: CASSPTGTGGREQYF. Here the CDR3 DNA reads TGTGCCAGCAGCCCCACCGGGACAGGGGGACGCGAGCAGTACTTC.

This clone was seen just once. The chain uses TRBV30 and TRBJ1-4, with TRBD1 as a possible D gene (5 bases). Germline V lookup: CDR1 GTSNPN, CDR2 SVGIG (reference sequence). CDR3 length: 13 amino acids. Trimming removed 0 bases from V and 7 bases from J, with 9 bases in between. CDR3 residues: CAWSVQGIEKLFF. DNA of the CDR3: TGTGCCTGGAGTGTGCAGGGTATTGAAAAACTGTTTTTT.

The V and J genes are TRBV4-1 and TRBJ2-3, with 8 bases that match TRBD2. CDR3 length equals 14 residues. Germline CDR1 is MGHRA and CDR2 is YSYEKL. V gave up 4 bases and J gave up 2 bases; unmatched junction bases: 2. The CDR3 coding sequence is TGCGCCAGCAGCCTACTAGCGGTCACAGATACGCAGTATTTT. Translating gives CASSLLAVTDTQYF.

For the CDR3, the DNA is TGTGCCAGTGGGCAAGGAAGACAGGGGAACACCGGGGAGCTGTTTTTT. Encoded protein: CASGQGRQGNTGELFF. The gene calls are TRBV19 and TRBJ2-2; 7 bases match TRBD1. This CDR3 has 16 amino acids. V lost 8 bases to trimming and J lost 1 base; unmatched junction nucleotides: 10. CDR1 and CDR2 (germline): LNHDA, SQIVND (reference sequence). The full variable domain, completed using reference TRBV19 and TRBJ2-2, is DGGITQSPKYLFRKEGQNVTLSCEQNLNHDAMYWYRQDPGQGLRLIYYSQIVNDFQKGDIAEGYSVSREKKESFPLTVTSAQKNPTAFYLCASGQGRQGNTGELFFGEGSRLTVL.

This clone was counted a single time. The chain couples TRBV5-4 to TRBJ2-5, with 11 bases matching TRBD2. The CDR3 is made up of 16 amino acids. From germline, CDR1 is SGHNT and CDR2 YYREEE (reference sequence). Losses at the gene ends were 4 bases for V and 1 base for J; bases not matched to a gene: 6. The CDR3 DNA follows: TGTGCCAGCAGCCCCGGGACTAGCGGTTTCCAAGAGACCCAGTACTTC. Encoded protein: CASSPGTSGFQETQYF.

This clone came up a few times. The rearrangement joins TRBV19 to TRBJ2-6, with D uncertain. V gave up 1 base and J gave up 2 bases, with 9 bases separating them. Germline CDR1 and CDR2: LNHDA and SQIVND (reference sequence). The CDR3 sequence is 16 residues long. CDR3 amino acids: CASSIGLGTGANVLTF. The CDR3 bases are TGTGCCAGTAGTATAGGGTTAGGAACTGGGGCCAACGTCCTGACTTTC.

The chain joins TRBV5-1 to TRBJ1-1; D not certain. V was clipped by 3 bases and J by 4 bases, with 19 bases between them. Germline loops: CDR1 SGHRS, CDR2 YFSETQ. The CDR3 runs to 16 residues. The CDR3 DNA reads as TGCGCCAGCAGCTCCCAAGAACTTGGGCGTAGCACTGAAGCTTTCTTT. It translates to CASSSQELGRSTEAFF.

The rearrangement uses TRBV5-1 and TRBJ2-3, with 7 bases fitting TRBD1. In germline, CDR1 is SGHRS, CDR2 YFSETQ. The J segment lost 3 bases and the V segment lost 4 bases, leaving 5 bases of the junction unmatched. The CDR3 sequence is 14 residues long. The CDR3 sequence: CASSPGTETDTQYF. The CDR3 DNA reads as TGCGCCAGCAGCCCCGGGACAGAGACAGATACGCAGTATTTT.

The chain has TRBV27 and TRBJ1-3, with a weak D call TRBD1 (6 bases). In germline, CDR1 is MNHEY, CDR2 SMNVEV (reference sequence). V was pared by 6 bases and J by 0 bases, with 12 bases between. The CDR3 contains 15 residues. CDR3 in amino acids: CASRQQGLSGNTIYF. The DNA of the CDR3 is TGTGCCAGCAGGCAACAGGGTCTCTCTGGAAACACCATATATTTT.

CDR3 sequence (DNA): TGTGCCAGCAGACAGGACAGCCGACCTAACTATGGCTACACCTTC. It codes for CASRQDSRPNYGYTF. The chain employs TRBV6-5 and TRBJ1-2; a possible D gene is TRBD1 (6 bases). This CDR3 comprises 15 residues. V was trimmed by 6 bases and J by 0 bases, leaving 14 bases between them. Germline V CDR1 and CDR2: MNHEY, SVGAGI.

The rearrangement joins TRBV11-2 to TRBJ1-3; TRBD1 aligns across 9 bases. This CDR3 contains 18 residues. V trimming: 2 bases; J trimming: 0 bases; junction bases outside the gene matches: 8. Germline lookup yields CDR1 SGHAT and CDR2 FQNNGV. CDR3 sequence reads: CASSLHRDRELSGNTIYF. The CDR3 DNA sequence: TGTGCCAGCAGCTTACACCGGGACAGGGAACTCTCTGGAAACACCATATATTTT.

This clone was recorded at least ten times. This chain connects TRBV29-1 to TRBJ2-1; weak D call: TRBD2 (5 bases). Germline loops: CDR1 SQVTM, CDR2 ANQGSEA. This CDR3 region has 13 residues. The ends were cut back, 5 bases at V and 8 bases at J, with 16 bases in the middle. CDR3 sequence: CSVYVPGKDEQFF. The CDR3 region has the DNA TGCAGCGTTTATGTTCCGGGAAAGGATGAGCAGTTCTTC.

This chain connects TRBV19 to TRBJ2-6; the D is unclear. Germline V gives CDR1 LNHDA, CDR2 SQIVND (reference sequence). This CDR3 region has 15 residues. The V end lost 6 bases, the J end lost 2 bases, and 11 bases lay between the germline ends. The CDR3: CASRGPATGANVLTF. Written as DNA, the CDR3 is TGTGCCAGTAGAGGGCCGGCGACTGGGGCCAACGTCCTGACTTTC. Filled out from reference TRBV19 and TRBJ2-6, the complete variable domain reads DGGITQSPKYLFRKEGQNVTLSCEQNLNHDAMYWYRQDPGQGLRLIYYSQIVNDFQKGDIAEGYSVSREKKESFPLTVTSAQKNPTAFYLCASRGPATGANVLTFGAGSRLTVL.

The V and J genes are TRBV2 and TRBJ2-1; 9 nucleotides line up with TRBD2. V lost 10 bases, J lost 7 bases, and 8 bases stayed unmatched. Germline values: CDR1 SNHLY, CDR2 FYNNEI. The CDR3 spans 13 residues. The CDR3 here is CATAGLAGNEQFF. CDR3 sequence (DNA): TGTGCCACGGCGGGACTAGCCGGGAATGAGCAGTTCTTC.

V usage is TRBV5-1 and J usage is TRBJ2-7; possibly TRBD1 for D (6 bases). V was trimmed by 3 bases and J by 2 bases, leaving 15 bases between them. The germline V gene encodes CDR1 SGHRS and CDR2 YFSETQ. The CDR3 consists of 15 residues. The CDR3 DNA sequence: TGCGCCAGCAGCTGGCTCACCGGGACAACCTACGAGCAGTACTTC. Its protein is CASSWLTGTTYEQYF.

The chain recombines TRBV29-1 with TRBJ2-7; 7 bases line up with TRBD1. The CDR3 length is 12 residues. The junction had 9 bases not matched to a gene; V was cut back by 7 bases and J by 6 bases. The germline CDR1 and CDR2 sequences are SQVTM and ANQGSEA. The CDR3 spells CSAKQGPGEQYF. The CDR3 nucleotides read TGCAGCGCGAAACAGGGGCCCGGCGAGCAGTACTTC.

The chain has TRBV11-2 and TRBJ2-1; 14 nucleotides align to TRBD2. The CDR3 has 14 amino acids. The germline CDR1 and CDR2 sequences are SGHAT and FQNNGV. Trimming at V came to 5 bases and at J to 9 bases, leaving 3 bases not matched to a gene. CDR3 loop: CASSTGLAGAEQFF. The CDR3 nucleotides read TGTGCCAGCAGCACGGGACTAGCGGGGGCTGAGCAGTTCTTC.

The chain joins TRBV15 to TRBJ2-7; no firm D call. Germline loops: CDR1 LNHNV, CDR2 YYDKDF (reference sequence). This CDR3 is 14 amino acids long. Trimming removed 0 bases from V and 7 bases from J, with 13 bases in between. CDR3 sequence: CATSRDRSTWEQYF. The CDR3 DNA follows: TGTGCCACCAGCAGAGATCGAAGTACGTGGGAGCAGTACTTC.

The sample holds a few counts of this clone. Written as DNA, the CDR3 is TGTGCCAGCAGCTTGGGGGACTGGGAAGAGACCCAGTACTTC. Residues: CASSLGDWEETQYF. The V call is TRBV11-2, the J call TRBJ2-5; a weak D match, TRBD2 (6 bases). The CDR3 is made up of 14 amino acids. The germline V and J ends were trimmed by 3 bases and 3 bases, with 11 bases remaining between them. The V gene's germline CDR1 is SGHAT and CDR2 FQNNGV. Drawing the rest from reference TRBV11-2 and TRBJ2-5, the complete variable domain is EAGVAQSPRYKIIEKRQSVAFWCNPISGHATLYWYQQILGQGPKLLIQFQNNGVVDDSQLPKDRFSAERLKGVDSTLKIQPAKLEDSAVYLCASSLGDWEETQYFGPGTRLLVL.